The 2 T cell receptor beta chains presented below share a single source sample, sequenced in a study of CXCR3-negative and CXCR3-positive naive CD8 T cells. All TRB cDNA libraries came from 5' RACE performed with UMI labels. TCRdb reprocessed the 5' RACE reads and stores each CDR3 protein as one record, lacking DNA. In all, the sample yields about 62,000 distinct CDR3 sequences. The sample taken for sequencing was naive CXCR3- CD8+ T cells from blood. Subset given: CD45RO-CCR7+CD27+CD95- naive CD8+ T cells lacking CXCR3 (TNR3-). All receptors come from a human donor in good health. Some clones in this sample may be carry-over from other donors' samples.

The chain links TRBV4-3 to TRBJ1-1; the TRBD1 assignment by TCRdb is unverifiable without DNA. This CDR3 region has 16 residues. Germline V CDR1 and CDR2: LGHNA, YSLEER. CDR3 residues: CASSQGTGPVTAEAFF.

The rearrangement uses TRBV20-1 and TRBJ1-5. The CDR3 sequence is 13 residues long. Germline values: CDR1 DFQATT, CDR2 SNEGSKA (reference sequence). The CDR3: CSASTGLNQPQHF.